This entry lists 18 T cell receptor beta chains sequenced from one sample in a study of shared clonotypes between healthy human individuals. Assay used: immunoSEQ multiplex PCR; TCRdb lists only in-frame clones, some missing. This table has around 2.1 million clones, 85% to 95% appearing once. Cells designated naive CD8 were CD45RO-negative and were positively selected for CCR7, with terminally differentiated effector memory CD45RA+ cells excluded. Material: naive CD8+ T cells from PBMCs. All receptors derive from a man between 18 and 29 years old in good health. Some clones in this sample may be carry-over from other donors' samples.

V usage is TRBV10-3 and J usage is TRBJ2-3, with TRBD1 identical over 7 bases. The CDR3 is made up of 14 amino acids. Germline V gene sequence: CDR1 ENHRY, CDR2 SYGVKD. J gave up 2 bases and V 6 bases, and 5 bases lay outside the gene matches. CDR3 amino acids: CAIREDRTTDTQYF. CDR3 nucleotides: TGTGCCATCAGGGAGGACAGGACCACAGATACGCAGTATTTT.

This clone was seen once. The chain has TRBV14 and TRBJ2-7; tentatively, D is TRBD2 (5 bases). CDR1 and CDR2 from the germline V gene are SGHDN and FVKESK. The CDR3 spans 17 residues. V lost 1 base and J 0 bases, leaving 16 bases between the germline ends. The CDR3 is CASSQGLGDLSSYEQYF. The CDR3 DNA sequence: TGTGCCAGCAGCCAAGGTTTGGGAGACTTGAGCTCCTACGAGCAGTACTTC.

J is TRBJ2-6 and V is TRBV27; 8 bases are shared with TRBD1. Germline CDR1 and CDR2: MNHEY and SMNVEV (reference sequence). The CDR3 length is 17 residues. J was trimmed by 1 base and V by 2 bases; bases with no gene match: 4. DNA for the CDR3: TGTGCCAGCAGTTTAAACAGGGGGTTTTCTGGGGCCAACGTCCTGACTTTC. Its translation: CASSLNRGFSGANVLTF. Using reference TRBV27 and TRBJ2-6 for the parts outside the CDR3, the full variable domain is EAQVTQNPRYLITVTGKKLTVTCSQNMNHEYMSWYRQDPGLGLRQIYYSMNVEVTDKGDVPEGYKVSRKEKRNFPLILESPSPNQTSLYFCASSLNRGFSGANVLTFGAGSRLTVL.

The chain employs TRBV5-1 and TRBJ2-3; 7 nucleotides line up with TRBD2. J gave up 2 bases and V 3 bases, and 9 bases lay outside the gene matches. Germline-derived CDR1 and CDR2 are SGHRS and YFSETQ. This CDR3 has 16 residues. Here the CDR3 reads CASSSPAGVNTDTQYF. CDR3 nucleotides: TGCGCCAGCAGCTCCCCCGCGGGAGTGAACACAGATACGCAGTATTTT.

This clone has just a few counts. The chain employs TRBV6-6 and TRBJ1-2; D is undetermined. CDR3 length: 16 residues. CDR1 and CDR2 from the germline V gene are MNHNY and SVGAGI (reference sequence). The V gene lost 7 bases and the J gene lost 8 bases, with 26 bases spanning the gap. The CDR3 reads CASTPLPNAVADGYTF. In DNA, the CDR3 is TGTGCCAGCACCCCCTTGCCCAATGCGGTGGCGGACGGCTACACCTTC.

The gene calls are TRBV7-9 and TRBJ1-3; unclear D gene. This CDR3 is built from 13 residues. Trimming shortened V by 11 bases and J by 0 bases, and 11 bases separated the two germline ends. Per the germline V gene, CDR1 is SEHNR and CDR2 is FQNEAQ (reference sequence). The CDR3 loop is CAGTGSSGNTIYF. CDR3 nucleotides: TGTGCCGGAACGGGAAGCTCTGGAAACACCATATATTTT.

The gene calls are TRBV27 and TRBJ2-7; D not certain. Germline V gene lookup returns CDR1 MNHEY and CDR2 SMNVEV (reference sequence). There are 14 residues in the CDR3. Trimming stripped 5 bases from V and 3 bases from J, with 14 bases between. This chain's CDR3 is CASSESGNFYEQYF. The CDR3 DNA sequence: TGTGCCAGCAGTGAGTCGGGTAACTTCTACGAGCAGTACTTC.

Here the CDR3 reads CASSSPGGRNTEAFF. CDR3 sequence (DNA): TGTGCCAGCAGTTCCCCAGGTGGGCGGAACACTGAAGCTTTCTTT. The rearrangement uses TRBV28 and TRBJ1-1, with D unclear. Germline CDR1 is MDHEN and CDR2 is SYDVKM. The V gene lost 4 bases and the J gene lost 1 base, with 13 bases spanning the gap. This CDR3 contains 15 residues.

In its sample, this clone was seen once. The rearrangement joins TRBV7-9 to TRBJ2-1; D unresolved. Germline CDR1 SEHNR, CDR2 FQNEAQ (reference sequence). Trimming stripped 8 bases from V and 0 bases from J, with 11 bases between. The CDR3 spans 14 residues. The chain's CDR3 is CASDKISSYNEQFF. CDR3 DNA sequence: TGTGCCAGCGACAAGATTAGCTCCTACAATGAGCAGTTCTTC.

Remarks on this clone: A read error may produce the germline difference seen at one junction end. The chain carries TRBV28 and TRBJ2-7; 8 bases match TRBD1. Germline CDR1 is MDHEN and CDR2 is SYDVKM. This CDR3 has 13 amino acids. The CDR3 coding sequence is TGTGCCAGCAGTCCCCCTCGGACAGGGTTGGTGGTCTTC. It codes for CASSPPRTGLVVF. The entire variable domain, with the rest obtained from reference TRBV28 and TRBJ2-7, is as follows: DVKVTQSSRYLVKRTGEKVFLECVQDMDHENMFWYRQDPGLGLRLIYFSYDVKMKEKGDIPEGYSVSREKKERFSLILESASTNQTSMYLCASSPPRTGLVVFGPGTRLTVT.

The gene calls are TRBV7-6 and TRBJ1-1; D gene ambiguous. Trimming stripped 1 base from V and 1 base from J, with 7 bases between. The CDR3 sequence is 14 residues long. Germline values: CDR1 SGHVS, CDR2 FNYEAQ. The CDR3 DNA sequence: TGTGCCAGCAGCTTAGGGACGACGAACACTGAAGCTTTCTTT. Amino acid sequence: CASSLGTTNTEAFF. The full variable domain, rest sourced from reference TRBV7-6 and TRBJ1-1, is GAGVSQSPRYKVTKRGQDVALRCDPISGHVSLYWYRQALGQGPEFLTYFNYEAQQDKSGLPNDRFSAERPEGSISTLTIQRTEQRDSAMYRCASSLGTTNTEAFFGQGTRLTVV.

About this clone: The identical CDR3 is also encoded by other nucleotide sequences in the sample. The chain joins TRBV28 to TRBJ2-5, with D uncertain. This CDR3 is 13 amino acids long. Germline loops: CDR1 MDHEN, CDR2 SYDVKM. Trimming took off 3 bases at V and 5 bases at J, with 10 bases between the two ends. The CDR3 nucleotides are TGTGCCAGCAGTTTGCGAGGTTTGGAGACCCAGTACTTC. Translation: CASSLRGLETQYF. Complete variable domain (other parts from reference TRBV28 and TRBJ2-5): DVKVTQSSRYLVKRTGEKVFLECVQDMDHENMFWYRQDPGLGLRLIYFSYDVKMKEKGDIPEGYSVSREKKERFSLILESASTNQTSMYLCASSLRGLETQYFGPGTRLLVL.

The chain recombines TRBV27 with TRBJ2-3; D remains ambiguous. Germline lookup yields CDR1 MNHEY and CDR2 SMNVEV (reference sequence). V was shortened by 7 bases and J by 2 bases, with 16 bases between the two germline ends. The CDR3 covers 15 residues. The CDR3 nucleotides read TGTGCCAGCACCACCGCCTTCGGGCTCACAGATACGCAGTATTTT. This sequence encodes CASTTAFGLTDTQYF.

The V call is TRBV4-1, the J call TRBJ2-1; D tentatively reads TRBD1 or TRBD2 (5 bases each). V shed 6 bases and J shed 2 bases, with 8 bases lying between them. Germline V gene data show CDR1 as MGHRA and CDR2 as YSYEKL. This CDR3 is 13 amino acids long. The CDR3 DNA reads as TGCGCCAGCAGGGGACGCACCTACAATGAGCAGTTCTTC. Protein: CASRGRTYNEQFF.

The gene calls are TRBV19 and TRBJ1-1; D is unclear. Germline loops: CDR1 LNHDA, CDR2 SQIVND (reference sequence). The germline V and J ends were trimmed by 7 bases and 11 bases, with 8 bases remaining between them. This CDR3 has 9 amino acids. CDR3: CASNSGAFF. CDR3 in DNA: TGTGCCAGTAATTCGGGGGCTTTCTTT.

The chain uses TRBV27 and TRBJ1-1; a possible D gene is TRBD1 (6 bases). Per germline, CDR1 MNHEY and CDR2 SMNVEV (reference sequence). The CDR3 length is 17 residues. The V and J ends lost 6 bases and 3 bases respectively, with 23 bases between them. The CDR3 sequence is CASSQLHTGPGDTEAFF. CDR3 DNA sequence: TGTGCCAGCAGCCAACTCCACACAGGGCCGGGGGACACTGAAGCTTTCTTT.

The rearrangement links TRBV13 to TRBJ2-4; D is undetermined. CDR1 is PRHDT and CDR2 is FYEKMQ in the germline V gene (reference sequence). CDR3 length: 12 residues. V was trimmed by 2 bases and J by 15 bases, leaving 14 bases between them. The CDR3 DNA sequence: TGTGCCAGCAGCTTATCGGGTGGCGGAGTGTACTTC. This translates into CASSLSGGGVYF. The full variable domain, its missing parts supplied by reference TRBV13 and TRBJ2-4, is AAGVIQSPRHLIKEKRETATLKCYPIPRHDTVYWYQQGPGQDPQFLISFYEKMQSDKGSIPDRFSAQQFSDYHSELNMSSLELGDSALYFCASSLSGGGVYFGAGTRLSVL.

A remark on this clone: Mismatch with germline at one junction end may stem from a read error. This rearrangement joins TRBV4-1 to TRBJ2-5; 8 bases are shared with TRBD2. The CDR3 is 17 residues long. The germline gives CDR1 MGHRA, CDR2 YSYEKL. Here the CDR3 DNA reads TGCGCCAGCAACCAAGTTCCGGGAGGGTTAGGGGATGAGACCCAGTACTTC. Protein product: CASNQVPGGLGDETQYF.